Presented here are 31 T cell receptor beta chains from one specimen sequenced in a study of siplizumab effects on memory and regulatory T cells. Data came from immunoSEQ multiplex PCR; TCRdb stores just in-frame clones and leaves some out. Of about 87,000 clones detected, about 87% appear once; the ten largest clones hold about 15%. Sequencing input: CD4+ T cells sorted from blood. The source of these receptors is a human donor in good health.

The table lists this clone with a count of one. The CDR3 bases are TGTGCCAGTAGTCCAAGGACAGGGGATAATTCACCCCTCCACTTT. Translating gives CASSPRTGDNSPLHF. The V call is TRBV19, the J call TRBJ1-6, with TRBD1 matching 9 bases. The junction had 4 bases not matched to a gene; V was cut back by 5 bases and J by 5 bases. CDR3 size: 15 residues. Germline CDR1 LNHDA, CDR2 SQIVND (reference sequence).

The chain uses TRBV4-2 and TRBJ2-3; 8 bases fit TRBD1. The CDR3 loop spans 16 amino acids. After removal of 1 base from V and 1 base from J, the junction contained 4 bases not matched to a gene. The germline V gene has CDR1 LGHNA and CDR2 YNFKEQ. In DNA form, the CDR3 reads TGTGCCAGCAGCCAAGTCGCGGGACAGGGCACAGATACGCAGTATTTT. As protein: CASSQVAGQGTDTQYF.

The chain uses TRBV7-3 and TRBJ2-7; TRBD2 matches 7 bases. This CDR3 region has 13 residues. V dropped 4 bases and J dropped 7; count of bases not matched to a gene: 7. Per germline, CDR1 SGHTA and CDR2 FQGTGA. CDR3 DNA sequence: TGTGCCAGCAGCTGGGACTACCGAGAGGAGCAGTACTTC. Translating it yields CASSWDYREEQYF.

This clone was detected only once. The chain joins TRBV6-5 to TRBJ1-5; 7 bases align to TRBD1. The CDR3 totals 13 residues. Trimming removed 9 bases from V and 3 bases from J; junction bases left unmatched: 5. Germline V gene lookup returns CDR1 MNHEY and CDR2 SVGAGI. This chain's CDR3 is CASMDRPNQPQHF. CDR3 DNA: TGTGCCAGTATGGACAGGCCCAATCAGCCCCAGCATTTT.

The V call is TRBV28, the J call TRBJ2-1; D remains unclear. Germline V gives CDR1 MDHEN, CDR2 SYDVKM. This CDR3 has 11 amino acids. The ends were cut back, 6 bases at V and 12 bases at J, with 12 bases in the middle. The CDR3: CASRRSELQFF. The CDR3 nucleotides read TGTGCCAGCAGACGGTCGGAGCTGCAGTTCTTC.

The gene calls are TRBV7-9 and TRBJ2-7; D ambiguous. Trimming pared 2 bases from V and 1 base from J, leaving 9 bases between. CDR3 length: 14 residues. From germline, CDR1 is SEHNR and CDR2 FQNEAQ (reference sequence). The CDR3 reads CASSLSDRSYEQYF. In nucleotides, the CDR3 is TGTGCCAGCAGCTTAAGTGACCGATCCTACGAGCAGTACTTC.

The CDR3 here is CASSFGGVSEQFF. The CDR3 nucleotides are TGTGCCAGCAGCTTTGGCGGGGTAAGTGAGCAGTTCTTC. This chain links TRBV5-5 with TRBJ2-1; weak D call: TRBD2 (6 bases). Germline loops: CDR1 SGHKS, CDR2 YYEKEE (reference sequence). The CDR3 is 13 residues long. Between the trimmed V and J ends, which lost 2 bases and 9 bases, there was a span of 12 bases.

Only one count was recorded for this clone. The chain links TRBV5-6 to TRBJ1-2, with D hard to call. V lost 2 bases to trimming and J lost 8 bases, with 16 bases between them. Germline V gene sequence: CDR1 SGHDT, CDR2 YYEEEE. The CDR3 sequence is 14 residues long. The CDR3 nucleotides read TGTGCCAGCAGCTTCTCCCCCAGGTTTTACGGCTACACCTTC. It is translated as CASSFSPRFYGYTF.

The rearrangement links TRBV28 to TRBJ1-3; D call uncertain. The germline gives CDR1 MDHEN, CDR2 SYDVKM. The V and J ends lost 4 bases and 4 bases respectively, with 17 bases between them. The CDR3 runs 16 residues. Written as DNA, the CDR3 is TGTGCCAGCAGTTCCATTAGACGGCTCCGGGGAAACACCATATATTTT. Its protein product is CASSSIRRLRGNTIYF.

The rearrangement uses TRBV7-9 and TRBJ1-2; no definite D call. The V gene lost 5 bases and the J gene lost 8 bases, with 21 bases spanning the gap. This CDR3 region has 15 residues. Per germline, CDR1 SEHNR and CDR2 FQNEAQ (reference sequence). The CDR3 DNA reads as TGTGCCAGCAGCCCCTCAACGGGGAGCTACGGAGGCTACACCTTC. Its translation is CASSPSTGSYGGYTF.

The J gene is TRBJ1-1, the V gene TRBV7-2; D is ambiguous. Trimming took 1 base from V and 6 from J, leaving 9 bases between them. The CDR3 spans 13 residues. The germline V gene has CDR1 SGHTA and CDR2 FQGNSA. CDR3 amino acids: CASSLGGSPEAFF. DNA for the CDR3: TGTGCCAGCAGCTTAGGGGGATCCCCTGAAGCTTTCTTT.

V gene TRBV6-6 combines with J gene TRBJ1-5, with 9 bases fitting TRBD1. Looked up from germline, CDR1 is MNHNY and CDR2 is SVGAGI (reference sequence). The trim removed 6 bases at V and 7 bases at J, leaving 4 bases unmatched. This CDR3 region has 13 residues. CDR3 DNA sequence: TGTGCCAGCAGGGGACAGGGTAGGCAGCCCCAGCATTTT. Amino acids: CASRGQGRQPQHF.

The chain joins TRBV7-2 to TRBJ1-5, with 9 nucleotides matching TRBD1. This CDR3 has 15 amino acids. CDR1 SGHTA and CDR2 FQGNSA come from the germline V gene. After removal of 2 bases from V and 4 bases from J, the junction contained 3 bases not matched to a gene. The CDR3: CASSLLGQGNQPQHF. CDR3 bases: TGTGCCAGCAGCTTATTGGGACAGGGAAATCAGCCCCAGCATTTT. Full variable domain (rest looked up from reference TRBV7-2 and TRBJ1-5): GAGVSQSPSNKVTEKGKDVELRCDPISGHTALYWYRQSLGQGLEFLIYFQGNSAPDKSGLPSDRFSAERTGGSVSTLTIQRTQQEDSAVYLCASSLLGQGNQPQHFGDGTRLSIL.

V gene TRBV11-2 combines with J gene TRBJ2-7; TRBD1 matches at 9 bases. The J segment lost 1 base and the V segment lost 5 bases, leaving 3 bases of the junction unmatched. CDR3 size: 14 residues. CDR1 SGHAT and CDR2 FQNNGV come from the germline V gene. CDR3 amino acids: CASSGGQGSYEQYF. The CDR3 DNA is TGTGCCAGCAGCGGGGGACAGGGATCCTACGAGCAGTACTTC.

J is TRBJ1-5 and V is TRBV19; the D gene is possibly TRBD1 (6 bases). From germline, CDR1 is LNHDA and CDR2 SQIVND (reference sequence). The CDR3 is 11 residues long. The V and J ends lost 10 bases and 6 bases respectively, with 10 bases between them. CDR3 bases: TGTGCCACAGGGGCAGCTCAGCCCCAGCATTTT. This encodes CATGAAQPQHF.

The gene calls are TRBV14 and TRBJ2-1; D is possibly TRBD2 (6 bases). Per germline, CDR1 SGHDN and CDR2 FVKESK. CDR3 length: 13 amino acids. The V gene lost 5 bases and the J gene lost 9 bases, with 14 bases spanning the gap. The CDR3 sequence is CASSGGPGSEQFF. The CDR3 nucleotides read TGTGCCAGCAGCGGAGGGCCAGGGAGTGAGCAGTTCTTC.

The chain combines TRBV9 with TRBJ2-6, with D uncertain. Trimming took off 0 bases at V and 0 bases at J, with 7 bases between the two ends. The CDR3 is 16 residues long. Germline CDR1 and CDR2: SGDLS and YYNGEE. The CDR3 nucleotides are TGTGCCAGCAGCGTAGGCCCGAACTCTGGGGCCAACGTCCTGACTTTC. This sequence encodes CASSVGPNSGANVLTF.

This clone was seen a handful of times. The chain carries TRBV19 and TRBJ1-3; D is unresolved. V was trimmed by 5 bases and J by 4 bases, leaving 15 bases between them. Germline V lookup: CDR1 LNHDA, CDR2 SQIVND (reference sequence). The CDR3 has 15 amino acids. CDR3 amino acids: CASSVSSGWGNTIYF. The CDR3 region has the DNA TGTGCCAGTAGTGTTTCGAGCGGCTGGGGAAACACCATATATTTT.

The chain is built from TRBV30 and TRBJ1-6; 10 bases are a match to TRBD1. Germline V gives CDR1 GTSNPN, CDR2 SVGIG (reference sequence). This CDR3 comprises 14 residues. Trimming at V came to 2 bases and at J to 8 bases, leaving 3 bases not matched to a gene. CDR3 nucleotides: TGTGCCTGGAGTCGACAGGGGGCTGATTCACCCCTCCACTTT. Its translation is CAWSRQGADSPLHF.

Only one count was recorded for this clone. The rearrangement links TRBV9 to TRBJ2-5; TRBD1 might be the D (6 bases). The CDR3 has 13 residues. The V end was cut by 2 bases, the J end by 3 bases, with 8 bases between. CDR1 and CDR2 from the germline V gene are SGDLS and YYNGEE. For the CDR3, the DNA is TGTGCCAGCAGCGTTTGGGACAAAGAGACCCAGTACTTC. Translation gives CASSVWDKETQYF.

The chain couples TRBV5-1 to TRBJ1-2; no clear D gene. The CDR3 covers 14 residues. The V gene's germline CDR1 is SGHRS and CDR2 YFSETQ. Between the trimmed V and J ends, which lost 4 bases and 7 bases, there was a span of 17 bases. This CDR3 reads CASSISRATTGYTF. CDR3 coding DNA: TGCGCCAGCAGCATAAGCCGGGCCACCACTGGCTACACCTTC.

This rearrangement joins TRBV7-6 to TRBJ2-7; 7 nucleotides agree with TRBD2. V lost 2 bases to trimming and J lost 9 bases; unmatched junction nucleotides: 7. The length of the CDR3 is 13 residues. CDR1 and CDR2 from the germline V gene are SGHVS and FNYEAQ. CDR3 in DNA: TGTGCCAGCAGCTTATCGGCGGGGGTAGGGCAGTACTTC. This encodes CASSLSAGVGQYF.

The chain carries TRBV9 and TRBJ2-3; no clear D gene. CDR1 and CDR2 from the germline V gene are SGDLS and YYNGEE. V lost 0 bases, J lost 4 bases, and 12 bases lay in between. CDR3 size: 15 residues. The CDR3 coding sequence is TGTGCCAGCAGCGTAGCAGGTGGCCGGGCAGATACGCAGTATTTT. It specifies CASSVAGGRADTQYF.

This rearrangement joins TRBV28 to TRBJ1-2; no clear D gene. The CDR3 length is 12 residues. The germline V gene has CDR1 MDHEN and CDR2 SYDVKM. Trimming cost V 5 bases and J 4 bases, with 8 bases left between them. CDR3 loop: CASSPEFYGYTF. CDR3 nucleotide sequence: TGTGCCAGCAGTCCAGAGTTCTATGGCTACACCTTC.

The chain joins TRBV11-3 to TRBJ1-2; D is uncertain. This CDR3 spans 14 amino acids. Trimming left V 1 base short and J 2 bases short, with 8 bases between. The V gene's germline CDR1 is SGHNT and CDR2 YENEEA. DNA for the CDR3: TGTGCCAGCAGCTTAGCGGCGGTCAACTATGGCTACACCTTC. Amino acid sequence: CASSLAAVNYGYTF.

This clone occurred a few times. The chain has TRBV11-3 and TRBJ2-5; the D gene could be TRBD1 or TRBD2 (6 bases each). The CDR3 loop spans 14 amino acids. The V end was cut by 5 bases, the J end by 2 bases, with 12 bases between. CDR1 SGHNT and CDR2 YENEEA come from the germline V gene. DNA of the CDR3: TGTGCCAGCAGCCCTAGGAGGGGGCAAGAGACCCAGTACTTC. Translating gives CASSPRRGQETQYF.

J is TRBJ2-3 and V is TRBV7-3; D is undetermined. Trimming left V 1 base short and J 0 bases short, with 5 bases between. Germline V gene data show CDR1 as SGHTA and CDR2 as FQGTGA. The CDR3 length is 14 residues. The CDR3, as DNA: TGTGCCAGCAGCTTAAAAGGCAGCACAGATACGCAGTATTTT. Protein sequence: CASSLKGSTDTQYF.

The chain carries TRBV7-2 and TRBJ2-5; D not certain. The germline V gene has CDR1 SGHTA and CDR2 FQGNSA. The CDR3 sequence is 14 residues long. V lost 3 bases to trimming and J lost 1 base, with 9 bases between them. The CDR3 here is CASSFSRSQETQYF. CDR3 DNA sequence: TGTGCCAGCAGCTTTTCGCGGAGCCAAGAGACCCAGTACTTC. Combining the CDR3 with reference TRBV7-2 and TRBJ2-5 gives the whole variable domain GAGVSQSPSNKVTEKGKDVELRCDPISGHTALYWYRQSLGQGLEFLIYFQGNSAPDKSGLPSDRFSAERTGGSVSTLTIQRTQQEDSAVYLCASSFSRSQETQYFGPGTRLLVL.

The chain employs TRBV7-9 and TRBJ2-5; maybe TRBD2 (6 bases). V shed 5 bases and J shed 2 bases, with 12 bases lying between them. The germline CDR1 and CDR2 sequences are SEHNR and FQNEAQ (reference sequence). The CDR3 loop spans 14 amino acids. In DNA form, the CDR3 reads TGTGCCAGCAGCCTCCCGGGAGTACAAGAGACCCAGTACTTC. This codes for CASSLPGVQETQYF.

This rearrangement joins TRBV7-8 to TRBJ2-5, with TRBD2 matching over 10 bases. In germline, CDR1 is SGHVS, CDR2 FQNEAQ. This CDR3 has 17 amino acids. V gave up 2 bases and J gave up 3 bases; unmatched junction bases: 9. The CDR3 region is CASSLLAALAGKETQYF. In DNA, the CDR3 is TGTGCCAGCAGCTTATTAGCGGCACTAGCGGGAAAAGAGACCCAGTACTTC.

The chain links TRBV10-2 to TRBJ2-7; 10 nucleotides align to TRBD2. This CDR3 is built from 15 residues. V lost 7 bases, J lost 7 bases, and 13 bases stayed unmatched. Germline V gene sequence: CDR1 WSHSY, CDR2 SAAADI. The CDR3: CASNSPSGRRREQYF. Written as DNA, the CDR3 is TGCGCCAGCAACTCCCCTAGCGGGAGACGAAGGGAGCAGTACTTC.